This passage covers 7 T cell receptor beta chains from one sample sequenced in a study of T cell responses to AZD1222 COVID-19 vaccine (dated by TCRdb to about 2021). The method behind the library was the immunoSEQ multiplex PCR assay. TCRdb mirrors the immuneACCESS table, restricted to in-frame sequences. Some clones are absent from its copies; in checked studies, under half trace to an unresolved V gene, and the reason for the others is unknown. The sample yields about 85,000 clones; around nine tenths were counted once. The top ten hold around 3% of the sample. Per the publication, the time point label means: baseline before first vaccination. The sequencing here drew on peripheral blood, taken on day 0 of AZD1222 vaccination. The receptors derive from an adult in good health.

V is TRBV5-8 and J is TRBJ1-2; the D is unclear. The CDR3 is made up of 14 amino acids. Trimming shortened V by 4 bases and J by 7 bases, and 17 bases separated the two germline ends. CDR1 and CDR2 (germline): SGHTS, YDEGEE. The CDR3, as DNA: TGTGCCAGCAGCGCCTCCGGGAGACCTACTGGCTACACCTTC. Its translation is CASSASGRPTGYTF.

This chain uses TRBV11-2 with TRBJ1-1; no definite D call. There are 12 residues in the CDR3. CDR1 and CDR2 from the germline V gene are SGHAT and FQNNGV. The germline V and J ends were trimmed by 3 bases and 5 bases, with 7 bases remaining between them. CDR3: CASSFEETEAFF. In DNA, the CDR3 is TGTGCCAGCAGCTTCGAGGAAACTGAAGCTTTCTTT.

The CDR3: CASSPDRVGGYEQYF. Written as DNA, the CDR3 is TGTGCCAGCAGCCCTGACAGGGTAGGGGGCTACGAGCAGTACTTC. The chain joins TRBV2 to TRBJ2-7, with 7 bases lining up with TRBD1. The J segment lost 3 bases and the V segment lost 6 bases, leaving 11 bases of the junction unmatched. This CDR3 has 15 amino acids. Per germline, CDR1 SNHLY and CDR2 FYNNEI. Full variable domain (remainder filled in from reference TRBV2 and TRBJ2-7): EPEVTQTPSHQVTQMGQEVILRCVPISNHLYFYWYRQILGQKVEFLVSFYNNEISEKSEIFDDQFSVERPDGSNFTLKIRSTKLEDSAMYFCASSPDRVGGYEQYFGPGTRLTVT.

The sample holds one count of this clone. The rearrangement joins TRBV28 to TRBJ1-2; D gene ambiguous. Trimming pared 1 base from V and 2 bases from J, leaving 11 bases between. The CDR3 length is 15 residues. Looked up from germline, CDR1 is MDHEN and CDR2 is SYDVKM. The CDR3 here is CASSLLGNWNYGYTF. The CDR3 DNA reads as TGTGCCAGCAGTTTATTGGGCAACTGGAACTATGGCTACACCTTC.

The chain links TRBV10-2 to TRBJ1-1, with D perhaps matching TRBD1 (5 bases). Per the germline V gene, CDR1 is WSHSY and CDR2 is SAAADI. The CDR3 is 14 amino acids. Trimming stripped 8 bases from V and 4 bases from J, with 17 bases between. This chain's CDR3 is CASGTWGRATEAFF. The CDR3 DNA is TGCGCCAGCGGAACCTGGGGGAGGGCCACTGAAGCTTTCTTT.

The chain is built from TRBV11-2 and TRBJ1-1; 10 nucleotides agree with TRBD1. This CDR3 is built from 17 residues. Germline CDR1 is SGHAT and CDR2 is FQNNGV. The trim removed 5 bases at V and 0 bases at J, leaving 9 bases unmatched. In nucleotides, the CDR3 is TGTGCCAGCAGCCACAGGACAGGGGGGAGGATGAACACTGAAGCTTTCTTT. It specifies CASSHRTGGRMNTEAFF.

CDR3 protein: CASSWVRGTYEQYF. The CDR3 coding sequence is TGTGCCAGCAGTTGGGTAAGGGGAACCTACGAGCAGTACTTC. This chain uses TRBV27 with TRBJ2-7; weak D call: TRBD1 (5 bases). The germline V and J ends were trimmed by 4 bases and 2 bases, with 12 bases remaining between them. Germline-derived CDR1 and CDR2 are MNHEY and SMNVEV (reference sequence). The CDR3 sequence is 14 residues long.